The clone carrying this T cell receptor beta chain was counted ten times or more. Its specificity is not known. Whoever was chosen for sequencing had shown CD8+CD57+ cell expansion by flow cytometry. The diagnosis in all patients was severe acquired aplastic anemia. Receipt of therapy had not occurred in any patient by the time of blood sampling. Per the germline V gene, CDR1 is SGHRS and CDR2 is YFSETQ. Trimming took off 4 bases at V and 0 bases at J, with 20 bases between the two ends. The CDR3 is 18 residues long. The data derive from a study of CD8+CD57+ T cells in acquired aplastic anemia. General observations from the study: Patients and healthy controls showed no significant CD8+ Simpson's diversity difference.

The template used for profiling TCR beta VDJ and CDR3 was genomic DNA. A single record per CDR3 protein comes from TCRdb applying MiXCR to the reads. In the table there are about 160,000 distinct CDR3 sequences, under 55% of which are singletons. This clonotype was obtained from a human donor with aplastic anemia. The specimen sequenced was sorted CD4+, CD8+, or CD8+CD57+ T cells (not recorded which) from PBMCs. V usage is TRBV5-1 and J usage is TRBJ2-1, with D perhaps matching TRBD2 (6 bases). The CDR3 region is CASSQTGLGVISYNEQFF. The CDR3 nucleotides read TGCGCCAGCAGCCAGACGGGACTGGGAGTAATCTCCTACAATGAGCAGTTCTTC.